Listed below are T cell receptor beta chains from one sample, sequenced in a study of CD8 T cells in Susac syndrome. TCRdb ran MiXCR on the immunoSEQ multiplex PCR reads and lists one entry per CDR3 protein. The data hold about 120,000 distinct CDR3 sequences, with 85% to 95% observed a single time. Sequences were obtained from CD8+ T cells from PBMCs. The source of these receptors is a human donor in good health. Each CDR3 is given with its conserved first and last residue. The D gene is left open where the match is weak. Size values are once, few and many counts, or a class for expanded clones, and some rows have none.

CDR3aa: CASSPRQGSYEQYF; CDR3nt: TGTGCCAGCAGCCCCCGACAGGGAAGCTACGAGCAGTACTTC; j_gene: TRBJ2-7; v_gene: TRBV9; d_gene: TRBD1; len: 14; abundance: once
CDR3aa: CASSQILAGANVGETQYF; CDR3nt: TGCGCCAGCAGCCAAATCCTAGCGGGAGCGAATGTGGGAGAGACCCAGTACTTC; j_gene: TRBJ2-5; v_gene: TRBV4-1; d_gene: TRBD2; len: 18; abundance: -
CDR3aa: CATQGVNLNTEAFF; CDR3nt: TGTGCCACCCAGGGGGTAAATCTGAACACTGAAGCTTTCTTT; j_gene: TRBJ1-1; v_gene: TRBV6-5; d_gene: TRBD1; len: 14; abundance: -
CDR3aa: CASSGRTGLTEAFF; CDR3nt: TGTGCCAGCAGCGGACGGACAGGGCTGACTGAAGCTTTCTTT; j_gene: TRBJ1-1; v_gene: TRBV7-2; d_gene: TRBD1; len: 14; abundance: -
CDR3aa: CASSVGQGGEKLFF; CDR3nt: TGTGCCAGCAGCGTAGGGCAGGGCGGTGAAAAACTGTTTTTT; j_gene: TRBJ1-4; v_gene: TRBV9; d_gene: -; len: 14; abundance: -
CDR3aa: CASTWAYGYTF; CDR3nt: TGTGCCAGCACCTGGGCTTATGGCTACACCTTC; j_gene: TRBJ1-2; v_gene: TRBV7-2; d_gene: -; len: 11; abundance: -
CDR3aa: CASSQLAGYGLFF; CDR3nt: TGTGCCAGCAGTCAGTTGGCTGGATACGGGCTGTTTTTT; j_gene: TRBJ1-4; v_gene: TRBV7-2; d_gene: -; len: 13; abundance: -
CDR3aa: CASSPDGTGELFF; CDR3nt: TGTGCCAGCAGCCCCGACGGAACCGGGGAGCTGTTTTTT; j_gene: TRBJ2-2; v_gene: TRBV3-1; d_gene: -; len: 13; abundance: -
CDR3aa: CASSITTGRSYTF; CDR3nt: TGTGCCAGTAGTATTACCACAGGGAGAAGCTACACCTTC; j_gene: TRBJ1-2; v_gene: TRBV19; d_gene: -; len: 13; abundance: -
CDR3aa: CASSLGQGALETQYF; CDR3nt: TGTGCCAGCAGCTTGGGACAGGGGGCTCTAGAGACCCAGTACTTC; j_gene: TRBJ2-5; v_gene: TRBV5-8; d_gene: TRBD1; len: 15; abundance: once
CDR3aa: CASSGRRGWGGELFF; CDR3nt: TGTGCCAGCAGTGGCCGCAGGGGGTGGGGCGGGGAGCTGTTTTTT; j_gene: TRBJ2-2; v_gene: TRBV2; d_gene: TRBD1; len: 15; abundance: -
CDR3aa: CASSLGHPGGLNTEAFF; CDR3nt: TGTGCCAGCAGTCTGGGACACCCGGGCGGCCTAAACACTGAAGCTTTCTTT; j_gene: TRBJ1-1; v_gene: TRBV27; d_gene: -; len: 17; abundance: once
CDR3aa: CASSRSRQEYGYTF; CDR3nt: TGTGCCAGCAGTAGATCACGACAGGAGTATGGCTACACCTTC; j_gene: TRBJ1-2; v_gene: TRBV6-5; d_gene: -; len: 14; abundance: once
CDR3aa: CASSLAGEAGKAFF; CDR3nt: TGTGCCAGCAGCTTAGCCGGAGAAGCGGGAAAAGCTTTCTTT; j_gene: TRBJ1-1; v_gene: TRBV7-2; d_gene: -; len: 14; abundance: -
CDR3aa: CASRRGQNSPLHF; CDR3nt: TGTGCCAGTAGGAGGGGACAGAATTCACCCCTCCACTTT; j_gene: TRBJ1-6; v_gene: TRBV19; d_gene: TRBD1; len: 13; abundance: -
CDR3aa: CASRDGRTEAFF; CDR3nt: TGTGCCAGCAGGGATGGGAGGACTGAAGCTTTCTTT; j_gene: TRBJ1-1; v_gene: TRBV7-9; d_gene: -; len: 12; abundance: few
CDR3aa: CASSSGTGDTGELFF; CDR3nt: TGTGCCAGCAGCTCCGGGACAGGGGACACCGGGGAGCTGTTTTTT; j_gene: TRBJ2-2; v_gene: TRBV5-1; d_gene: TRBD1; len: 15; abundance: few
CDR3aa: CASSLLTGWSDTQYF; CDR3nt: TGTGCCAGCAGTTTATTAACAGGGTGGTCAGATACGCAGTATTTT; j_gene: TRBJ2-3; v_gene: TRBV12-3/TRBV12-4; d_gene: -; len: 15; abundance: -
CDR3aa: CASSWGQGDGETQYF; CDR3nt: TGTGCCAGCAGCTGGGGACAGGGGGACGGAGAGACCCAGTACTTC; j_gene: TRBJ2-5; v_gene: TRBV7-9; d_gene: TRBD1; len: 15; abundance: -
CDR3aa: CASSALGQGRNSPLHF; CDR3nt: TGCGCCAGCAGCGCCCTGGGACAGGGGCGAAATTCACCCCTCCACTTT; j_gene: TRBJ1-6; v_gene: TRBV5-1; d_gene: TRBD1; len: 16; abundance: -
CDR3aa: CAISESGADQYF; CDR3nt: TGTGCCATCAGTGAGAGTGGGGCAGATCAGTACTTC; j_gene: TRBJ2-4; v_gene: TRBV10-3; d_gene: -; len: 12; abundance: -
CDR3aa: CASSFGGTQGASYEQYF; CDR3nt: TGTGCCAGCAGTTTTGGTGGGACTCAGGGAGCATCCTACGAGCAGTACTTC; j_gene: TRBJ2-7; v_gene: TRBV28; d_gene: -; len: 17; abundance: -
CDR3aa: CASRGGVYTEAFF; CDR3nt: TGTGCCAGCCGAGGGGGCGTATACACTGAAGCTTTCTTT; j_gene: TRBJ1-1; v_gene: TRBV27; d_gene: TRBD1; len: 13; abundance: once
CDR3aa: CASSRDRGVGGQYF; CDR3nt: TGTGCCAGCAGTCGGGACAGGGGGGTAGGTGGGCAGTACTTC; j_gene: TRBJ2-7; v_gene: TRBV6-5; d_gene: TRBD1; len: 14; abundance: -
CDR3aa: CSARLGTETQYF; CDR3nt: TGCAGTGCTAGGCTGGGAACGGAGACCCAGTACTTC; j_gene: TRBJ2-5; v_gene: TRBV20-1; d_gene: -; len: 12; abundance: -
CDR3aa: CASSRPLRDEQFF; CDR3nt: TGTGCCAGCAGTAGACCCCTTAGGGATGAGCAGTTCTTC; j_gene: TRBJ2-1; v_gene: TRBV27; d_gene: -; len: 13; abundance: -
CDR3aa: CASRGGLPGREETQYF; CDR3nt: TGTGCCAGCAGGGGAGGCTTACCGGGAAGAGAAGAGACCCAGTACTTC; j_gene: TRBJ2-5; v_gene: TRBV6-2/TRBV6-3; d_gene: -; len: 16; abundance: -
CDR3aa: CASSVPSGVHGELFF; CDR3nt: TGTGCCAGCAGCGTACCTAGCGGGGTCCACGGGGAGCTGTTTTTT; j_gene: TRBJ2-2; v_gene: TRBV9; d_gene: TRBD2; len: 15; abundance: -
CDR3aa: CATSRAPTSGGADTQYF; CDR3nt: TGTGCCACCAGCAGGGCCCCTACTAGCGGGGGGGCGGATACGCAGTATTTT; j_gene: TRBJ2-3; v_gene: TRBV15; d_gene: TRBD2; len: 17; abundance: once
CDR3aa: CASHSPGNYGYTF; CDR3nt: TGCGCCAGCCATTCTCCGGGTAACTATGGCTACACCTTC; j_gene: TRBJ1-2; v_gene: TRBV23-1; d_gene: -; len: 13; abundance: -
CDR3aa: CASSQGLSQGNTEAFF; CDR3nt: TGCGCCAGCAGCCAAGGTCTCTCACAGGGGAACACTGAAGCTTTCTTT; j_gene: TRBJ1-1; v_gene: TRBV4-3; d_gene: -; len: 16; abundance: -
CDR3aa: CASSLDSVNTGELFF; CDR3nt: TGTGCCAGCAGTTTGGATAGCGTGAACACCGGGGAGCTGTTTTTT; j_gene: TRBJ2-2; v_gene: TRBV12-3/TRBV12-4; d_gene: -; len: 15; abundance: -
CDR3aa: CASSRVITGMETQYF; CDR3nt: TGTGCCAGCTCACGGGTTATAACAGGGATGGAGACCCAGTACTTC; j_gene: TRBJ2-5; v_gene: TRBV18; d_gene: -; len: 15; abundance: -
CDR3aa: CASSLVGTSGSGEQYF; CDR3nt: TGTGCCAGCAGCTTAGTAGGGACTAGCGGGAGTGGTGAGCAGTACTTC; j_gene: TRBJ2-7; v_gene: TRBV7-2; d_gene: TRBD2; len: 16; abundance: -
CDR3aa: CASSLSGGTHEQYF; CDR3nt: TGTGCCAGCAGTTTGAGCGGGGGGACGCACGAGCAGTACTTC; j_gene: TRBJ2-7; v_gene: TRBV12-3/TRBV12-4; d_gene: TRBD2; len: 14; abundance: -
CDR3aa: CASRYSGRGNNQPQHF; CDR3nt: TGTGCCAGCCGCTATTCGGGTCGAGGGAACAATCAGCCCCAGCATTTT; j_gene: TRBJ1-5; v_gene: TRBV27; d_gene: -; len: 16; abundance: -
CDR3aa: CSVRRDSNSPLHF; CDR3nt: TGCAGCGTTCGGAGGGACAGTAATTCACCCCTCCACTTT; j_gene: TRBJ1-6; v_gene: TRBV29-1; d_gene: TRBD1; len: 13; abundance: -
CDR3aa: CASSRFSGDTEAFF; CDR3nt: TGTGCCAGCAGCCGCTTCTCGGGGGACACTGAAGCTTTCTTT; j_gene: TRBJ1-1; v_gene: TRBV13; d_gene: -; len: 14; abundance: -
CDR3aa: CASSENFARLRTYEQYF; CDR3nt: TGTGCCAGCAGTGAAAATTTCGCCAGACTTCGAACCTACGAGCAGTACTTC; j_gene: TRBJ2-7; v_gene: TRBV6-1; d_gene: -; len: 17; abundance: -
CDR3aa: CASSVGSANEQFF; CDR3nt: TGTGCCAGCAGCGTAGGGAGTGCGAATGAGCAGTTCTTC; j_gene: TRBJ2-1; v_gene: TRBV9; d_gene: -; len: 13; abundance: -
CDR3aa: CSARRTGEADTQYF; CDR3nt: TGCAGTGCTAGACGGACAGGGGAGGCAGATACGCAGTATTTT; j_gene: TRBJ2-3; v_gene: TRBV20-1; d_gene: TRBD1; len: 14; abundance: -
CDR3aa: CASKNSVVAGGSNTGELFF; CDR3nt: TGTGCCAGTAAAAATAGCGTGGTAGCGGGAGGTTCGAACACCGGGGAGCTGTTTTTT; j_gene: TRBJ2-2; v_gene: TRBV19; d_gene: TRBD2; len: 19; abundance: -
CDR3aa: CSARHGGSNQPQHF; CDR3nt: TGCAGTGCTAGGCATGGGGGGAGCAATCAGCCCCAGCATTTT; j_gene: TRBJ1-5; v_gene: TRBV20-1; d_gene: -; len: 14; abundance: -
CDR3aa: CASSQGQGFEAFF; CDR3nt: TGTGCCAGCAGCCAAGGGCAGGGATTTGAAGCTTTCTTT; j_gene: TRBJ1-1; v_gene: TRBV3-1; d_gene: -; len: 13; abundance: -
CDR3aa: CATSRDRAENTEAFF; CDR3nt: TGTGCCACCAGCAGAGATCGTGCGGAGAACACTGAAGCTTTCTTT; j_gene: TRBJ1-1; v_gene: TRBV15; d_gene: -; len: 15; abundance: once
CDR3aa: CASSLMTIPNTGELFF; CDR3nt: TGTGCCAGCAGTTTAATGACAATACCGAACACCGGGGAGCTGTTTTTT; j_gene: TRBJ2-2; v_gene: TRBV27; d_gene: -; len: 16; abundance: -
CDR3aa: CAWSWARSSYEQYF; CDR3nt: TGTGCCTGGAGTTGGGCCAGGAGCTCCTACGAGCAGTACTTC; j_gene: TRBJ2-7; v_gene: TRBV30; d_gene: -; len: 14; abundance: -
CDR3aa: CASSVTGDTDTQYF; CDR3nt: TGCGCCAGCAGTGTTACAGGAGACACAGATACGCAGTATTTT; j_gene: TRBJ2-3; v_gene: TRBV4-3; d_gene: -; len: 14; abundance: -
CDR3aa: CAWDPTGSSQPQHF; CDR3nt: TGTGCCTGGGACCCGACAGGGTCAAGTCAGCCCCAGCATTTT; j_gene: TRBJ1-5; v_gene: TRBV30; d_gene: TRBD1; len: 14; abundance: -
CDR3aa: CAWGTGTATNEKLFF; CDR3nt: TGTGCCTGGGGGACAGGGACTGCAACTAATGAAAAACTGTTTTTT; j_gene: TRBJ1-4; v_gene: TRBV30; d_gene: TRBD1; len: 15; abundance: once
CDR3aa: CASRREGNTGELFF; CDR3nt: TGTGCCAGCAGGAGGGAGGGGAACACCGGGGAGCTGTTTTTT; j_gene: TRBJ2-2; v_gene: TRBV6-2/TRBV6-3; d_gene: TRBD2; len: 14; abundance: -
CDR3aa: CSGLRGTGELFF; CDR3nt: TGCAGCGGGTTAAGAGGGACCGGGGAGCTGTTTTTT; j_gene: TRBJ2-2; v_gene: TRBV29-1; d_gene: -; len: 12; abundance: -
CDR3aa: CATCHRDSTEAFF; CDR3nt: TGTGCCACCTGCCACAGGGACAGCACTGAAGCTTTCTTT; j_gene: TRBJ1-1; v_gene: TRBV10-3; d_gene: TRBD1; len: 13; abundance: once
CDR3aa: CASTGGTGGYEQYF; CDR3nt: TGTGCCAGCACCGGGGGGACAGGGGGCTACGAGCAGTACTTC; j_gene: TRBJ2-7; v_gene: TRBV3-1; d_gene: TRBD1; len: 14; abundance: -
CDR3aa: CASSLSRAYNEQFF; CDR3nt: TGCGCCAGCAGCTTATCCAGGGCCTACAATGAGCAGTTCTTC; j_gene: TRBJ2-1; v_gene: TRBV5-1; d_gene: -; len: 14; abundance: -